These 17 T cell receptor beta chains share one sample of origin, sequenced in a study of T cells in tumors after PD-1 blockade. The repertoire was sequenced with immunoSEQ multiplex PCR; TCRdb's copy has only in-frame clones and lacks some. The sample consists of fewer than 50,000 clones, around 85% of them appearing once. Sample: PBMCs, taken before anti-PD-1 treatment. Source of these receptors: a human donor with basal cell carcinoma.

A remark on this clone: At one end the junction does not follow the germline gene, possibly because of a read error. The chain links TRBV29-1 to TRBJ2-5; 9 nucleotides match TRBD2. The germline CDR1 and CDR2 sequences are SQVTM and ANQGSEA. The CDR3 runs 13 residues. In nucleotides, the CDR3 is TGCAGCGCTGAAGGACTAGCGTGGGAGACCCAGTACTTC. Translated: CSAEGLAWETQYF.

The genes are TRBV19 and TRBJ1-2; no clear D. The CDR3 spans 12 residues. CDR1 and CDR2 from the germline V gene are LNHDA and SQIVND (reference sequence). V lost 6 bases and J lost 3, with 8 bases in between. The CDR3 reads CASSPLYYGYTF. Here the CDR3 DNA reads TGTGCCAGTAGCCCTCTGTACTATGGCTACACCTTC. Using reference TRBV19 and TRBJ1-2 for the parts outside the CDR3, the full variable domain is DGGITQSPKYLFRKEGQNVTLSCEQNLNHDAMYWYRQDPGQGLRLIYYSQIVNDFQKGDIAEGYSVSREKKESFPLTVTSAQKNPTAFYLCASSPLYYGYTFGSGTRLTVV.

This sequence joins TRBV6-1 and TRBJ2-7; D gene unclear. The CDR3 extends over 13 amino acids. The V gene lost 3 bases and the J gene lost 0 bases, with 6 bases spanning the gap. The germline V gene encodes CDR1 MNHNS and CDR2 SASEGT. The CDR3 DNA follows: TGTGCCAGCAGTGAGGCCTCCTCCTACGAGCAGTACTTC. Translation gives CASSEASSYEQYF.

CDR3 loop: CASSSTEYEQYF. In nucleotides, the CDR3 is TGTGCCAGCTCCTCGACAGAGTACGAGCAGTACTTC. This chain links TRBV18 with TRBJ2-7; tentative D call: TRBD1 (5 bases). V was trimmed by 6 bases and J by 4 bases, leaving 10 bases between them. The germline gives CDR1 KGHSH, CDR2 LQKENI. The CDR3 has 12 residues.

In its sample, this clone was seen a few times. The chain links TRBV19 to TRBJ1-6, with 10 positions matching TRBD1. The CDR3 contains 14 residues. Trimming at V came to 3 bases and at J to 11 bases, leaving 4 bases not matched to a gene. Germline-derived CDR1 and CDR2 are LNHDA and SQIVND (reference sequence). The CDR3 reads CASSMDRGGTPLHF. CDR3 bases: TGTGCCAGTAGTATGGACAGGGGGGGGACACCCCTCCACTTT. Full variable domain (rest looked up from reference TRBV19 and TRBJ1-6): DGGITQSPKYLFRKEGQNVTLSCEQNLNHDAMYWYRQDPGQGLRLIYYSQIVNDFQKGDIAEGYSVSREKKESFPLTVTSAQKNPTAFYLCASSMDRGGTPLHFGNGTRLTVT.

The chain links TRBV5-4 to TRBJ2-5; D unclear. The V end was cut by 2 bases, the J end by 2 bases, with 7 bases between. The V gene's germline CDR1 is SGHNT and CDR2 YYREEE (reference sequence). This CDR3 spans 13 amino acids. CDR3 nucleotide sequence: TGTGCCAGCAGCTTAAAAGGGCAAGAGACCCAGTACTTC. It yields the protein CASSLKGQETQYF.

This chain links TRBV6-4 with TRBJ2-3, with 12 bases aligning to TRBD2. This CDR3 is 15 amino acids long. V trimming: 3 bases; J trimming: 4 bases; junction bases outside the gene matches: 2. Germline CDR1 and CDR2: MRHNA and SNTAGT. CDR3 DNA: TGTGCCAGCAGTGAGTCTAGCGGGGGGGCAGATACGCAGTATTTT. Translation gives CASSESSGGADTQYF.

This chain joins TRBV30 and TRBJ2-1, with 8 bases fitting TRBD2. CDR3 length: 11 residues. After removal of 1 base from V and 14 bases from J, the junction contained 4 bases not matched to a gene. Germline V gene data show CDR1 as GTSNPN and CDR2 as SVGIG (reference sequence). CDR3 sequence: CAWSAGGREFF. The CDR3 bases are TGTGCCTGGAGTGCGGGAGGGCGGGAGTTCTTC.

The chain uses TRBV30 and TRBJ1-1, with 7 bases that match TRBD1. The ends lost 4 bases at V and 0 bases at J; junction bases unmatched: 8. CDR1 and CDR2 (germline): GTSNPN, SVGIG (reference sequence). The CDR3 is made up of 15 amino acids. CDR3 sequence reads: CAWTRQGTMNTEAFF. CDR3 DNA sequence: TGTGCCTGGACTAGACAGGGTACCATGAACACTGAAGCTTTCTTT.

The chain carries TRBV5-6 and TRBJ2-5; 9 bases line up with TRBD2. The V and J ends lost 1 base and 2 bases, in that order; junction bases with no gene match: 3. The length of the CDR3 is 15 residues. Germline lookup yields CDR1 SGHDT and CDR2 YYEEEE. CDR3 coding DNA: TGTGCCAGCAGCTTGCAGCGGGGGGCTCAAGAGACCCAGTACTTC. Protein product: CASSLQRGAQETQYF.

The chain has TRBV7-2 and TRBJ2-2; a possible D gene is TRBD1 (6 bases). The germline CDR1 and CDR2 sequences are SGHTA and FQGNSA. V was shortened by 3 bases and J by 7 bases, with 12 bases between the two germline ends. The CDR3 totals 14 residues. In nucleotides, the CDR3 is TGTGCCAGCAGCTTGGACAGAAGCGGCGGGGAGCTGTTTTTT. Its translation is CASSLDRSGGELFF.

This sequence joins TRBV5-1 and TRBJ2-2; tentatively, D is TRBD1 or TRBD2 (6 bases each). Trimming left V 0 bases short and J 4 bases short, with 16 bases between. From germline, CDR1 is SGHRS and CDR2 YFSETQ. This CDR3 has 17 residues. The CDR3 loop is CASSLGVGGAITGELFF. Here the CDR3 DNA reads TGCGCCAGCAGCTTGGGTGTCGGGGGCGCGATCACCGGGGAGCTGTTTTTT.

The chain has TRBV19 and TRBJ1-2; 10 bases match TRBD1. The CDR3 spans 14 residues. Per germline, CDR1 LNHDA and CDR2 SQIVND (reference sequence). V trimming: 10 bases; J trimming: 3 bases; junction bases outside the gene matches: 8. DNA of the CDR3: TGTGCCACCCAGACAGGGGGCGATTACTATGGCTACACCTTC. This encodes CATQTGGDYYGYTF.

The V call is TRBV6-5, the J call TRBJ1-5; D not certain. CDR1 and CDR2 (germline): MNHEY, SVGAGI. The CDR3 contains 13 residues. DNA of the CDR3: TGTGCAATTAGGCCAGGATCTTATCAGCCCCAGCATTTT. Amino acids: CAIRPGSYQPQHF.

The chain combines TRBV6-5 with TRBJ2-3, with TRBD2 matching over 11 bases. CDR3 length: 16 amino acids. The germline gives CDR1 MNHEY, CDR2 SVGAGI. V dropped 4 bases and J dropped 2; count of bases not matched to a gene: 5. Here the CDR3 DNA reads TGTGCCAGCAGTTTACTAGCGGGGGCGACCACAGATACGCAGTATTTT. Translated, it gives CASSLLAGATTDTQYF.

The genes are TRBV7-2 and TRBJ2-3, with D possibly matching TRBD2 (5 bases). Germline CDR1 is SGHTA and CDR2 is FQGNSA. The CDR3 loop spans 15 amino acids. Trimming removed 5 bases at V and 1 base at J, with 13 bases between. CDR3 bases: TGTGCCAGCAGCCCAACGACGCGGGGCACAGATACGCAGTATTTT. It codes for CASSPTTRGTDTQYF.

The chain combines TRBV14 with TRBJ1-2; D is undetermined. The CDR3 runs to 15 residues. The V end lost 2 bases, the J end lost 6 bases, and 16 bases lay between the germline ends. The germline gives CDR1 SGHDN, CDR2 FVKESK. The CDR3 loop is CASSQSTWAKDGYTF. The CDR3 DNA reads TGTGCCAGCAGCCAATCCACATGGGCCAAAGATGGCTACACCTTC.